These T cell receptor beta chains were read from a single sample in a study of blood T cell repertoires in COVID-19. TCRdb's table, derived via immunoSEQ multiplex PCR, lists solely in-frame clones and lacks some. The profile shows 75,000 to 95,000 clones, approximately 84% of them singletons. The sample comprised peripheral blood. These TCRs come from a man aged 60 to 75 with acute or convalescent COVID-19. The CDR3 runs from the conserved cysteine through the conserved F or W. D genes are given only for firm matches. Part of the rows lack a size; the others show once, few, many or a class for expanded clones.

clone_size j_call v_call d_call cdr3_nt cdr3_aa
- TRBJ1-2 TRBV7-9 - TGTGCCAGCAGCCAGGTGTATGGCTACACCTTC CASSQVYGYTF
- TRBJ1-5 TRBV5-5 TRBD1 TGTGCCAGCAGCGAGACAGGGGGCAATCAGCCCCAGCATTTT CASSETGGNQPQHF
- TRBJ1-6 TRBV6-2/TRBV6-3 - TGTGCCAGCAGTGTTTACGCACAGGGCTCTTCACCCCTCCACTTT CASSVYAQGSSPLHF
- TRBJ1-1 TRBV5-6 TRBD1 TGTGCCAGCAGCTTGGCCGCAGGGGGTGAAGCTTTCTTT CASSLAAGGEAFF
- TRBJ2-7 TRBV18 TRBD1 TGTGCCAGCTCACCGTCATGGGACAGGGTCGACGAGCAGTACTTC CASSPSWDRVDEQYF
- TRBJ1-2 TRBV18 - TGTGCCAGCTCACCACCGTGGCAGAACTATGGCTACACCTTC CASSPPWQNYGYTF
few TRBJ2-4 TRBV10-2 - TGCGCCAGCCTCTCCACGCTAGCCCAACTCCCTAGCATTCAGTACTTC CASLSTLAQLPSIQYF
- TRBJ1-4 TRBV3-1/TRBV3-2 TRBD1 TGTGCCAGCAGCCAAGAGGCAGGGGGCATTGGAAAACTGTTTTTT CASSQEAGGIGKLFF
- TRBJ1-3 TRBV5-6 - TGTGCCAGCAGCTTGGCCGGGGGAAGTGTAAGAAACACCATATATTTT CASSLAGGSVRNTIYF
- TRBJ1-2 TRBV5-1 TRBD1 TGCGCCAGCAGCTTGGCCGCGGCAGGGGGAAATGGCTACACCTTC CASSLAAAGGNGYTF
- TRBJ1-2 TRBV7-9 - TGTGCCAGCAGCTTTTCCCCACAGCCAGCCAACTATGGCTACACCTTC CASSFSPQPANYGYTF
- TRBJ2-2 TRBV27 - TGTGCCAGCAGTTTATTTGCGGGGTCGAACACCGGGGAGCTGTTTTTT CASSLFAGSNTGELFF
- TRBJ1-1 TRBV28 TRBD1 TGTGCCAGCAGTAACTGGGACAGGGCGAACACTGAAGCTTTCTTT CASSNWDRANTEAFF
- TRBJ1-5 TRBV2 - TGTGCCAGCATAGGGGGGGGGAATCAGCCCCAGCATTTT CASIGGGNQPQHF
- TRBJ1-1 TRBV19 - TGTGCCAGTAGTATGGGGAGGGGAAAATCTGAAGCTTTCTTT CASSMGRGKSEAFF
- TRBJ2-7 TRBV10-3 - TGTGCCATCAGTGCGGGTGCGGGGGCCGAAAAGAGCTCCTACGAGCAGTACTTC CAISAGAGAEKSSYEQYF
once TRBJ1-5 TRBV19 - TGTGCCAGTAGTCGGGAAAATCAGCCCCAGCATTTT CASSRENQPQHF
- TRBJ1-1 TRBV9 - TGTGCCAGCAGCGTCCGGGGAGGGGGTACTGAAGCTTTCTTT CASSVRGGGTEAFF
- TRBJ2-2 TRBV6-6 TRBD2 TGTGCCAGCAGTTACGAAGCGGGGGCGTACACCGGGGAGCTGTTTTTT CASSYEAGAYTGELFF
- TRBJ2-2 TRBV19 - TGTGCCAGTAGTATCGGACAGAACACCGGGGAGCTGTTTTTT CASSIGQNTGELFF
once TRBJ2-1 TRBV7-2 - TGTGCCAGCAGCCCTTGGGCTAGCCGAAGGAGTGAGCAGTTCTTC CASSPWASRRSEQFF
- TRBJ1-4 TRBV13 TRBD1 TGTGCCAGCAGCATAGGGGGCATTAATGAAAAACTGTTTTTT CASSIGGINEKLFF
- TRBJ2-7 TRBV6-5 TRBD1 TGTGCCAGCAGTTGGGCTCCGGGACAGGACTACGAGCAGTACTTC CASSWAPGQDYEQYF
few TRBJ1-1 TRBV6-5 - TGTGCCAGCAGTACACAGGCGAACACTGAAGCTTTCTTT CASSTQANTEAFF
- TRBJ2-7 TRBV15 - TGTGCCACCAGCAGGGGCCAGGGAAGCTCCTACGAGCAGTACTTC CATSRGQGSSYEQYF
- TRBJ1-1 TRBV2 TRBD1 TGTGCCAGCAGTGAATCCAACACAGGGGGAGCTGAAGCTTTCTTT CASSESNTGGAEAFF
- TRBJ2-7 TRBV5-4 TRBD1 TGTGCCAGCAGCCCGGGGCCGGGACAGGGCAACGAGCAGTACTTC CASSPGPGQGNEQYF
- TRBJ2-2 TRBV7-2 - TGTGCCAGCAGCTCCCGGACAGCGAACACCGGGGAGCTGTTTTTT CASSSRTANTGELFF
once TRBJ1-2 TRBV12-3/TRBV12-4 - TGTGCCAGCAGTTATGGCAGTCGAGGCTACACCTTC CASSYGSRGYTF
- TRBJ2-3 TRBV5-1 TRBD1 TGCGCCAGCAGCGCCTGGACAGGGGGCCCAGATACGCAGTATTTT CASSAWTGGPDTQYF
- TRBJ2-5 TRBV7-9 - TGTGCCAGCAGCTTTGTCGGGACTGGACAAGAGACCCAGTACTTC CASSFVGTGQETQYF
- TRBJ1-2 TRBV4-1 - TGCGCCAGCAGCCAAGCGTGGGGAGCGGGTGGCTACACCTTC CASSQAWGAGGYTF
- TRBJ1-2 TRBV6-5 - TGTGCCAGCAGTTACAGGGGAGGTAGAGGCTACACCTTC CASSYRGGRGYTF
- TRBJ2-1 TRBV4-1 - TGCGCCAGCAGCCAAGAGACCGGGGAAAATGAGCAGTTCTTC CASSQETGENEQFF
large TRBJ2-7 TRBV6-5 TRBD2 TGTGCCAGCAGTTACGGGGGAGGGAATCGGGACGAGCAGTACTTC CASSYGGGNRDEQYF
- TRBJ1-1 TRBV10-3 - TGTGCCATCAGTGGCCAGAAAAAACCTGAAGCTTTCTTT CAISGQKKPEAFF
- TRBJ1-1 TRBV30 - TGTGCCTGGAGTGTAAGAAGATCGGTGTTGATGAACACTGAAGCTTTCTTT CAWSVRRSVLMNTEAFF
- TRBJ2-7 TRBV19 - TGTGCCAGTAGTATTGGCAGGTACGAGCAGTACTTC CASSIGRYEQYF
- TRBJ1-2 TRBV12-5 - - CASGLVMGAGYTF
- TRBJ1-1 TRBV27 TRBD1 TGTGCCAGCAGTTCCCGGGACAGGGGGTTCACTGAAGCTTTCTTT CASSSRDRGFTEAFF
- TRBJ2-7 TRBV28 TRBD1 TGTGCCAGCAGTTTTTCGTTTGGGGACAGGGAATACGAGCAGTACTTC CASSFSFGDREYEQYF
- TRBJ2-7 TRBV19 TRBD2 TGTGCCAGTAGTATAACGGTGGCGGGGGGTTCCTACGAGCAGTACTTC CASSITVAGGSYEQYF
- TRBJ2-3 TRBV7-8 TRBD2 TGTGCCAGCAGCTTAACTAGCGGGGGGGAGGCGCAGTATTTT CASSLTSGGEAQYF
once TRBJ1-5 TRBV18 - TGTGCCAGCTCACCTTCAGACGGAGACAATCAGCCCCAGCATTTT CASSPSDGDNQPQHF
once TRBJ2-5 TRBV5-1 TRBD1 TGCGCCAGCAGCTTGGGGGACAGGCAAGAGACCCAGTACTTC CASSLGDRQETQYF
- TRBJ2-1 TRBV6-2/TRBV6-3 TRBD1 TGTGCCAGCAGTGCACAGGGGGGTCCCTACAATGAGCAGTTCTTC CASSAQGGPYNEQFF
once TRBJ2-3 TRBV10-3 - TGTGCCATCAGTCTAAGCGGGGACACTAGCACAGATACGCAGTATTTT CAISLSGDTSTDTQYF
- TRBJ2-1 TRBV6-6 TRBD1 TGTGCCAGCAGTTACCCACTGGACAGGGACAATGAGCAGTTCTTC CASSYPLDRDNEQFF
- TRBJ1-2 TRBV19 - TGTGCCAGTAGGTGGGGACAAGCTAACTATGGCTACACCTTC CASRWGQANYGYTF
- TRBJ1-5 TRBV5-1 TRBD1 TGCGCCAGCAGCTTGGAACCGGGACAGGGTCAGCCCCAGCATTTT CASSLEPGQGQPQHF
- TRBJ2-1 TRBV30 TRBD1 TGTGCCTGGAGTGTGGGGACAGGGTGGGGTAATGAGCAGTTCTTC CAWSVGTGWGNEQFF
- TRBJ1-2 TRBV6-1 - TGTGCCAGCAGTGAAACAGGGAATCCTGGCTACACCTTC CASSETGNPGYTF
- TRBJ1-1 TRBV30 - TGTGCCTGGTCCCAACCACCGGGAGTGGGTGAAGCTTTCTTT CAWSQPPGVGEAFF
once TRBJ2-1 TRBV20-1 - TGCAGCGCGGATGGAGTCAATGAGCAGTTCTTC CSADGVNEQFF
- TRBJ2-5 TRBV30 TRBD2 TGTGCCTGGGCGGGGGGCCCCCTCCAAGAGACCCAGTACTTC CAWAGGPLQETQYF
- TRBJ2-1 TRBV27 TRBD2 TGTGCCAGCGCCCAGGGGACTAGCGGGTACAATGAGCAGTTCTTC CASAQGTSGYNEQFF
- TRBJ2-7 TRBV7-9 TRBD1 TGTGCCAGCAGTTCCCCGGGACAGGGGGGCTACGAGCAGTACTTC CASSSPGQGGYEQYF
few TRBJ2-7 TRBV29-1 - TGCAGCGGGCTCGGACTCTCCTACGAGCAGTACTTC CSGLGLSYEQYF
- TRBJ1-2 TRBV3-1/TRBV3-2 TRBD1 TGTGCCAGCAGCCTTTGGGGGACAGGGGAGAGTGGCTACACCTTC CASSLWGTGESGYTF